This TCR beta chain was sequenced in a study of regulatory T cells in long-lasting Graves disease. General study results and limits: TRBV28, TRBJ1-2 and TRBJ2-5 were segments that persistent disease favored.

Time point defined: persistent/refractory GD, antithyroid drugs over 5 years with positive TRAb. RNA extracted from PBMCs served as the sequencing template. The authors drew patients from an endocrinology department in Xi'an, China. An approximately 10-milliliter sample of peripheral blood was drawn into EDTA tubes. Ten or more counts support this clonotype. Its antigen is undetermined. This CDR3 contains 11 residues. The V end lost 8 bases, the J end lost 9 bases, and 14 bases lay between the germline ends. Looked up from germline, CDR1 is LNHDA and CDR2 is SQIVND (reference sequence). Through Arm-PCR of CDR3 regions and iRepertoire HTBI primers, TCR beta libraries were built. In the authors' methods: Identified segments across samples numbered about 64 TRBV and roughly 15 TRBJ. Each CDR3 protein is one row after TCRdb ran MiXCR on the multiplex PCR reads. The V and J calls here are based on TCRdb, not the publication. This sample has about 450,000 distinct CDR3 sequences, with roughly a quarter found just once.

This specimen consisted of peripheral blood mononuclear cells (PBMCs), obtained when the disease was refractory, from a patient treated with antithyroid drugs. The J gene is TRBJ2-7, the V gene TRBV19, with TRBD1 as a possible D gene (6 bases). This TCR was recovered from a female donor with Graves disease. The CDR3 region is CASGTTRGQYF. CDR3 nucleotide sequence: TGTGCCAGTGGGACAACCCGCGGGCAGTACTTC.